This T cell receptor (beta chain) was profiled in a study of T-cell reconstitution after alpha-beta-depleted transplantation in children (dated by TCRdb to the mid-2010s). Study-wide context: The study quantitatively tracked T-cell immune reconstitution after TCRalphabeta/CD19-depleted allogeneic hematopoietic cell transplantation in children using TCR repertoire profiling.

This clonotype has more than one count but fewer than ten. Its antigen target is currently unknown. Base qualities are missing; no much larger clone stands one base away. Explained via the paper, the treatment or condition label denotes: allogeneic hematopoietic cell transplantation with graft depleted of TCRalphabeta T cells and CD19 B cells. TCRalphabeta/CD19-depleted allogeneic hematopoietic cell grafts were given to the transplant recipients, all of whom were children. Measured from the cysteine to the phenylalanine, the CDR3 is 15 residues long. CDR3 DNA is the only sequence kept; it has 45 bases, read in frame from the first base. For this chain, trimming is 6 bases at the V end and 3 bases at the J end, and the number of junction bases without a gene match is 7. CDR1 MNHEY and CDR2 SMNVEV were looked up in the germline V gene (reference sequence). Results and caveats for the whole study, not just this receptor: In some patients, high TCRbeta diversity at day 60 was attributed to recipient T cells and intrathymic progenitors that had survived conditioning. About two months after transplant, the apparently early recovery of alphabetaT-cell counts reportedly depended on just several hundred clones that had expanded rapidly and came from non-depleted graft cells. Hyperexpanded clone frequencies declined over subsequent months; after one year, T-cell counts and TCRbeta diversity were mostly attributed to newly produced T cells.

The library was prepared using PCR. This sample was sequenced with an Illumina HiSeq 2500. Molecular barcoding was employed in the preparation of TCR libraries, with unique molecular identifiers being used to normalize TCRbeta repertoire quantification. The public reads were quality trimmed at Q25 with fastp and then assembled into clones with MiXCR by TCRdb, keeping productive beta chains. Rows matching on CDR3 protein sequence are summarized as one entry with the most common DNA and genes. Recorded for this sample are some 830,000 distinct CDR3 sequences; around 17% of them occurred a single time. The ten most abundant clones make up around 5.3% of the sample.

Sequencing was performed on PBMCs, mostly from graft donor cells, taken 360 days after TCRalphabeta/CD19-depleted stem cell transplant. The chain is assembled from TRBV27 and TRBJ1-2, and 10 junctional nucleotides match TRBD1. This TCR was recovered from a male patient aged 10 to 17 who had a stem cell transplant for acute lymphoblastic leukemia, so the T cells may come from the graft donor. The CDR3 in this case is CASRDGTGAYYGYTF. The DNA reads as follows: TGTGCCAGCAGGGACGGGACAGGGGCTTACTATGGCTACACCTTC.